The rows below give T cell receptor beta chains drawn from one sample of a study of T cells after yellow fever vaccination. TCRdb reprocessed the 5' RACE reads with MiXCR, giving one entry per CDR3 protein. The table includes some 500,000 distinct CDR3 sequences, 13% detected once. The sequenced sample was PBMCs, obtained on the day of the yellow fever booster vaccination. The source is a young man who received the YFV17D yellow fever vaccine. Both conserved end residues are part of each CDR3. D genes are given only for firm matches. Clone sizes are given selectively: once, few, many, or a class where the clone is expanded.

d_gene: NA; v_gene: TRBV18; abundance: few; j_gene: TRBJ2-7; CDR3aa: CASSTGLVSYEQYF; CDR3nt: TGTGCCAGCTCAACTGGGTTAGTCTCCTACGAGCAGTACTTC
d_gene: TRBD2; v_gene: TRBV30; abundance: NA; j_gene: TRBJ2-3; CDR3aa: CAWSAGLGATDTQYF; CDR3nt: TGTGCCTGGAGTGCAGGACTAGGAGCCACAGATACGCAGTATTTT
d_gene: NA; v_gene: TRBV19; abundance: few; j_gene: TRBJ2-3; CDR3aa: CASEGGGPDTQYF; CDR3nt: TGTGCCAGCGAGGGGGGTGGGCCAGATACGCAGTATTTT
d_gene: TRBD2; v_gene: TRBV27; abundance: NA; j_gene: TRBJ2-1; CDR3aa: CASSLYFVLDGTSFYNEQFF; CDR3nt: TGTGCCAGCAGTTTATATTTCGTACTCGACGGGACTAGCTTCTACAATGAGCAGTTCTTC
d_gene: TRBD1; v_gene: TRBV30; abundance: few; j_gene: TRBJ1-2; CDR3aa: CAWSGTGDDYGYTF; CDR3nt: TGTGCCTGGAGCGGGACAGGGGATGACTATGGCTACACCTTC
d_gene: NA; v_gene: TRBV12-3/TRBV12-4; abundance: many; j_gene: TRBJ2-5; CDR3aa: CASSFQGKETQYF; CDR3nt: TGTGCCAGCAGTTTCCAGGGAAAAGAGACCCAGTACTTC
d_gene: TRBD2; v_gene: TRBV12-5; abundance: NA; j_gene: TRBJ2-1; CDR3aa: CASGLPRTSGANEQFF; CDR3nt: TGTGCTAGTGGTCTCCCCCGGACTAGCGGGGCCAATGAGCAGTTCTTC
d_gene: NA; v_gene: TRBV14; abundance: few; j_gene: TRBJ2-2; CDR3aa: CASSQPFGAPYTGELFF; CDR3nt: TGTGCCAGCAGCCAACCCTTCGGAGCACCCTACACCGGGGAGCTGTTTTTT
d_gene: NA; v_gene: TRBV6-2/TRBV6-3; abundance: NA; j_gene: TRBJ2-5; CDR3aa: CASSYRGTVGRETQYF; CDR3nt: TGTGCCAGCAGTTACCGCGGGACAGTGGGACGAGAGACCCAGTACTTC
d_gene: NA; v_gene: TRBV12-3/TRBV12-4; abundance: NA; j_gene: TRBJ1-1; CDR3aa: CASSQDTNTEAFF; CDR3nt: TGTGCCAGCAGTCAAGATACAAACACTGAAGCTTTCTTT
d_gene: NA; v_gene: TRBV30; abundance: many; j_gene: TRBJ1-3; CDR3aa: CAWSVSLLSSGNTIYF; CDR3nt: TGTGCCTGGAGTGTATCTTTGCTCAGCTCTGGAAACACCATATATTTT
d_gene: TRBD1; v_gene: TRBV24-1; abundance: NA; j_gene: TRBJ2-3; CDR3aa: CATSSGQGVADTQYF; CDR3nt: TGTGCCACCAGTTCGGGACAGGGGGTAGCAGATACGCAGTATTTT
d_gene: TRBD2; v_gene: TRBV27; abundance: few; j_gene: TRBJ2-1; CDR3aa: CASSLSGTSGSSYNEQFF; CDR3nt: TGTGCCAGCAGTTTATCTGGGACTAGCGGGAGCTCCTACAATGAGCAGTTCTTC
d_gene: NA; v_gene: TRBV5-1; abundance: many; j_gene: TRBJ1-4; CDR3aa: CASSVRPMEPSTNEKLFF; CDR3nt: TGCGCCAGCAGCGTTCGACCGATGGAACCCTCAACTAATGAAAAACTGTTTTTT
d_gene: NA; v_gene: TRBV6-5; abundance: few; j_gene: TRBJ2-7; CDR3aa: CASSYPHHEQYF; CDR3nt: TGTGCCAGCAGTTACCCGCACCACGAGCAGTACTTC